A few counts support the clone carrying this T cell receptor beta chain. As yet, its antigen is unknown. Germline V gene lookup returns CDR1 SGDLS and CDR2 YYNGEE. The germline V and J ends were trimmed by 4 bases and 2 bases, with 13 bases remaining between them. The CDR3 contains 15 residues. The source of the sample is a study of beta chain features in type 1 diabetes. Notes on the study in general: Across all four CD4+ subsets, people with type 1 diabetes showed modestly shorter TCRB CDR3s. Patients and controls would be equally affected if PCR favored shorter templates. A cDNA-based sequencing approach could over-represent cells with high TCR expression.

TCRB transcripts that were expressed got sequenced, as all of the isolated RNA had been reverse transcribed. The repertoire was sequenced with immunoSEQ multiplex PCR; TCRdb's copy has only in-frame clones and lacks some. Of 600,000 to 700,000 clones in the sample, around 15% are singletons; the top ten hold about 0.02%. The TCR sequence derives from a man aged 18 to 29 with type 1 diabetes. Specimen: naive CD4+ T cells from blood. This rearrangement joins TRBV9 to TRBJ1-5; the D gene is possibly TRBD1 (5 bases). CDR3 coding DNA: TGTGCCAGCAGCTTCACGGGGGACGGCAATCAGCCCCAGCATTTT. Translating gives CASSFTGDGNQPQHF.